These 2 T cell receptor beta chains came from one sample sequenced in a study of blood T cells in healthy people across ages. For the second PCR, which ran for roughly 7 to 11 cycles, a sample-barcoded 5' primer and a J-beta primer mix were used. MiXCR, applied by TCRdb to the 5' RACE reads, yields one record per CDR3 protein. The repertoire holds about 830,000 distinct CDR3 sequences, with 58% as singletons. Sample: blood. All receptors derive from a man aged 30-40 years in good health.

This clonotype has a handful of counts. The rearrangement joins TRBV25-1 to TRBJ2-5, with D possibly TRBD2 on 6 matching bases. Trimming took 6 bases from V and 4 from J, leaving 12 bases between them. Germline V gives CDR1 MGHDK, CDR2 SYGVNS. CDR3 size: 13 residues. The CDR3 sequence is CASRGGKVETQYF. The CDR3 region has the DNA TGTGCCAGCAGGGGCGGGAAAGTAGAGACCCAGTACTTC.

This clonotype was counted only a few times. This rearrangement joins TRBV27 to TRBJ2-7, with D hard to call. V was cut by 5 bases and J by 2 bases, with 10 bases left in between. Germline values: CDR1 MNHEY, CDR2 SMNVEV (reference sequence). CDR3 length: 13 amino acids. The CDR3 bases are TGTGCCAGCAGTCAATTGGCTACCTACGAGCAGTACTTC. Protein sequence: CASSQLATYEQYF.